This is a list of T cell receptor beta chains from one sample in a study of cytomegalovirus exposure and HLA in healthy donors. Clones were sequenced by immunoSEQ multiplex PCR, and TCRdb holds only the in-frame ones, with some missing. The table lists under 250,000 clones, 70% to 80% of them singletons. Specimen: PBMCs. These receptors were obtained from a male donor in good health and CMV-seronegative. Each CDR3 is given with its conserved first and last residue. D genes are given only for firm matches.

v_gene	j_gene	d_gene	CDR3aa
TRBV28	TRBJ1-3	-	CASTKAGARGGNTIYF
TRBV5-1	TRBJ2-7	TRBD2	CASSFRRQGGIYEQYF
TRBV11-2	TRBJ2-7	TRBD1	CASSRTGVTTYEQYF
TRBV25-1	TRBJ2-5	TRBD1	CASSSTGGAGTQYF
TRBV5-1	TRBJ2-7	-	CASRLRGAATYEQYF
TRBV7-7	TRBJ2-1	TRBD2	CASSLRKGGLANNEQFF
TRBV5-6	TRBJ2-7	-	CASSLGRDYEQYF
TRBV5-1	TRBJ1-1	-	CASSLASRFGAREAFF
TRBV11-2	TRBJ1-5	-	CASSSSLNQPQHF
TRBV11-2	TRBJ2-7	-	CASSSGHFYEQYF
TRBV6-5	TRBJ2-5	TRBD1	CASRAPTARGETQYF
TRBV28	TRBJ2-1	TRBD2	CASSSTGGPGFRNEQFF
TRBV29-1	TRBJ1-4	TRBD1	CSVYGTAEKLFF
TRBV11-2	TRBJ1-1	-	CASSLDLAGGSVAEAFF